The 4 T cell receptor beta chains reported below all come from one sample, sequenced in a study of regulatory T cells in long-lasting Graves disease. CDR3 regions were amplified by Arm-PCR using iRepertoire HTBI primers to build TCR beta libraries. MiXCR was run by TCRdb on the multiplex PCR reads, yielding one entry per CDR3 protein. The sample comprises about 500,000 distinct CDR3 sequences, 15% to 20% of which are singletons, and more than 10% rests with the top ten. Time point reported: newly diagnosed GD, antithyroid drugs for less than 3 months. Extracted PBMC RNA gave rise to the TCR library. This sample also belongs to another study, concerning T cells in Graves' hyperthyroidism and ophthalmopathy.

The material sequenced was peripheral blood mononuclear cells (PBMCs), taken at new diagnosis, from a patient treated with antithyroid drugs. These receptor sequences come from a man aged 40-50 years with Graves disease.

This clonotype was counted at least ten times. The V gene is TRBV6-1, the J gene TRBJ1-4; the D gene is possibly TRBD1 (6 bases). Germline values: CDR1 MNHNS, CDR2 SASEGT. With 0 bases removed from V and 4 bases from J, the gap between germline ends came to 12 bases. The CDR3 has 16 amino acids. The CDR3 nucleotides read TGTGCCAGCAGTGAAGCGGCGGGGACAAGTAATGAAAAACTGTTTTTT. It yields the protein CASSEAAGTSNEKLFF.

This rearrangement joins TRBV12-3 or TRBV12-4 to TRBJ1-1, with TRBD1 matching 7 bases. This CDR3 comprises 12 residues. The V segment lost 7 bases and the J segment 8 bases; nucleotides outside the gene matches: 7. The CDR3 loop is CASTYRGMEAFF. CDR3 nucleotide sequence: TGTGCCAGCACCTACAGGGGAATGGAAGCTTTCTTT.

This clonotype was seen ten or more times. V usage is TRBV2 and J usage is TRBJ2-3; 9 positions agree with TRBD1. V lost 11 bases to trimming and J lost 2 bases; unmatched junction nucleotides: 8. CDR3 length: 14 residues. Germline V gives CDR1 SNHLY, CDR2 FYNNEI. The CDR3 protein is CAGGQGRATDTQYF. The CDR3 nucleotides are TGTGCCGGTGGACAGGGGAGAGCCACAGATACGCAGTATTTT.

This chain connects TRBV9 to TRBJ2-3; TRBD2 aligns across 13 bases. Germline lookup yields CDR1 SGDLS and CDR2 YYNGEE. Unmatched junction bases numbered 14, after V lost 4 bases and J lost 0 bases. The CDR3 length is 20 residues. DNA for the CDR3: TGTGCCAGCAGCCCACCGGGACTAGCGGGGACCAAGCTTAGCACAGATACGCAGTATTTT. Translating gives CASSPPGLAGTKLSTDTQYF.